The clone carrying this TCR beta chain was recorded at least ten times. Amplification of TCR beta CDR3 regions used RNA as the template. The HTBI primer set was used in a first-round RT-PCR of the TCR CDR3. TCRdb re-called the multiplex PCR reads through MiXCR, storing one row per CDR3 protein. The repertoire holds about 210,000 distinct CDR3 sequences, with around 19% as singletons. Germline lookup yields CDR1 MNHEY and CDR2 SVGEGT. The CDR3 consists of 15 residues. V was clipped by 6 bases and J by 2 bases, with 17 bases between them. The study defined stable Graves' hyperthyroidism as no ophthalmopathy progression within 18 months. Hyperthyroidism in the patients, aged 18 to 65, was newly diagnosed and under 2 months in duration. More than 9.5 ml fresh peripheral blood yielded the PBMCs. The sample originates from a study of T cells in Graves' hyperthyroidism and ophthalmopathy.

Source material: blood. The chain employs TRBV6-2 or TRBV6-3 and TRBJ2-7, with D unclear. The receptor comes from a man between 40 and 49 years old with Graves' hyperthyroidism. CDR3 sequence reads: CASSLLRLGTYEQYF. CDR3 in DNA: TGTGCCAGCAGCTTACTCCGACTGGGGACCTACGAGCAGTACTTC.